A selection of T cell receptor beta chains follows, all from one sample in a study of post-analysis software for immune sequencing data. Each CDR3 protein is one row after TCRdb ran MiXCR on the PCR reads. The table records about 430,000 distinct CDR3 sequences, approximately 38% of them present only once. Sequenced material: blood. These receptors all come from a girl aged 2 to 9 with multiple sclerosis. CDR3s include the opening cysteine and the closing phenylalanine or tryptophan. Each record gives: CDR3 DNA, CDR3 protein, J gene, D gene, clone size, V gene. The D gene is left open where the match is weak. Expanded clones get a size class; other rows say once, few or many, or leave the size out.

CDR3nt: TGTGCCAGCAGCCCCCGGGACACTGGGGCCAACGTCCTGACTTTC
CDR3aa: CASSPRDTGANVLTF
j_gene: TRBJ2-6
d_gene: -
abundance: few
v_gene: TRBV9

CDR3nt: TGCGCCAGCAGCCAAGTGGGGGAAGTGCAATATGGCTACACCTTC
CDR3aa: CASSQVGEVQYGYTF
j_gene: TRBJ1-2
d_gene: -
abundance: few
v_gene: TRBV4-1

CDR3nt: TGTGCCAGCTCACCTCGGGAAGAGACCCAGTACTTC
CDR3aa: CASSPREETQYF
j_gene: TRBJ2-5
d_gene: -
abundance: -
v_gene: TRBV18

CDR3nt: TGCAGTGCCGAGGGGGGAAAGGGCGGGAGGGCCATGAATGAGCAGTTCTTC
CDR3aa: CSAEGGKGGRAMNEQFF
j_gene: TRBJ2-1
d_gene: TRBD2
abundance: -
v_gene: TRBV20-1

CDR3nt: TGTGCCAGCAGCGACGACCTCTATGGCTACACCTTC
CDR3aa: CASSDDLYGYTF
j_gene: TRBJ1-2
d_gene: -
abundance: few
v_gene: TRBV9

CDR3nt: TGTGCCAGCAGCCAAAATGAACAGGGAATTTTGGAGACCCAGTACTTC
CDR3aa: CASSQNEQGILETQYF
j_gene: TRBJ2-5
d_gene: -
abundance: -
v_gene: TRBV3-1

CDR3nt: TGCGCCAGCAGCCAAGTGATAGGGTACGAGCAGTACTTC
CDR3aa: CASSQVIGYEQYF
j_gene: TRBJ2-7
d_gene: -
abundance: few
v_gene: TRBV4-1

CDR3nt: TGTGCTAGTGGTTGGGCGGGAAGTAGCAATCAGCCCCAGCATTTT
CDR3aa: CASGWAGSSNQPQHF
j_gene: TRBJ1-5
d_gene: -
abundance: few
v_gene: TRBV12-5

CDR3nt: TGCAGTGCTAGAGACGCCCTGGCCGAGCCCCCCTACGAGCAGTACTTC
CDR3aa: CSARDALAEPPYEQYF
j_gene: TRBJ2-7
d_gene: -
abundance: -
v_gene: TRBV20-1

CDR3nt: TGTGCCAGCAGTTACATTTCAGTGGGCAGGGGGGAAGTGGATGGCTACACCTTC
CDR3aa: CASSYISVGRGEVDGYTF
j_gene: TRBJ1-2
d_gene: TRBD1
abundance: -
v_gene: TRBV6-5

CDR3nt: TGTGCCAGCAGCTCCAGGACAGGGGGGGACTACGAGCAGTACTTC
CDR3aa: CASSSRTGGDYEQYF
j_gene: TRBJ2-7
d_gene: TRBD1
abundance: few
v_gene: TRBV7-9

CDR3nt: TGTGCCAACCGGGACAGAGCTAACTATGGCTACACCTTC
CDR3aa: CANRDRANYGYTF
j_gene: TRBJ1-2
d_gene: TRBD1
abundance: few
v_gene: TRBV28

CDR3nt: TGCGCCAGCAGCTTCGGTGATAGCGGGGTGTACCAAGAGACCCAGTACTTC
CDR3aa: CASSFGDSGVYQETQYF
j_gene: TRBJ2-5
d_gene: TRBD2
abundance: few
v_gene: TRBV5-1

CDR3nt: TGTGCCAGCAGGGATACAGACAGGGGAAACTATGGCTACACCTTC
CDR3aa: CASRDTDRGNYGYTF
j_gene: TRBJ1-2
d_gene: TRBD1
abundance: -
v_gene: TRBV6-6

CDR3nt: TGCGCCAGCAGCCAAGACGGGCCCTATGGCTACACCTTC
CDR3aa: CASSQDGPYGYTF
j_gene: TRBJ1-2
d_gene: -
abundance: -
v_gene: TRBV14

CDR3nt: TGTGCCAGCAGTTACGGAAGGGGGATCGGCTACGAGCAGTACTTC
CDR3aa: CASSYGRGIGYEQYF
j_gene: TRBJ2-7
d_gene: -
abundance: -
v_gene: TRBV6-2/TRBV6-3

CDR3nt: TGTGCCAGCAGCAAAGCAATCGACAGGGGCAAATTCTCCTACGAGCAGTACTTC
CDR3aa: CASSKAIDRGKFSYEQYF
j_gene: TRBJ2-7
d_gene: -
abundance: -
v_gene: TRBV21-1

CDR3nt: TGTGCCACCTCATACGACGGAGGACTAGGTAATGAGCAGTTCTTC
CDR3aa: CATSYDGGLGNEQFF
j_gene: TRBJ2-1
d_gene: TRBD2
abundance: -
v_gene: TRBV6-4